Below are 15 T cell receptor beta chains sequenced from a single sample in a study of T cell changes during pregnancy in multiple sclerosis. Assay used: immunoSEQ multiplex PCR; TCRdb lists only in-frame clones, some missing. The sample consists of roughly 20,000 clones, roughly nine tenths of them appearing once. The sample consisted of CD8+ T cells from peripheral blood mononuclear cells, taken in the second trimester of pregnancy. These receptors were taken from a female donor in good health, enrolled as a control in a pregnancy study.

The table lists this clone with a count of one. The chain has TRBV4-1 and TRBJ1-3, with 10 bases matching TRBD1. V shed 1 base, J shed 2 bases, and the junction held 2 bases outside the gene matches. In germline, CDR1 is MGHRA, CDR2 YSYEKL. The CDR3 spans 16 residues. The CDR3 region has the DNA TGCGCCAGCAGCCAAGTAGGGACAGGGGCTGGAAACACCATATATTTT. Protein sequence: CASSQVGTGAGNTIYF.

The chain employs TRBV6-1 and TRBJ2-7; TRBD1 matches at 10 bases. From germline, CDR1 is MNHNS and CDR2 SASEGT. This CDR3 region has 14 residues. Losses at the gene ends were 3 bases for V and 4 bases for J; bases not matched to a gene: 3. CDR3 coding DNA: TGTGCCAGCAGTGAGGGACAGGGGAGGTACGAGCAGTACTTC. It codes for CASSEGQGRYEQYF.

This rearrangement joins TRBV2 to TRBJ1-4, with D maybe TRBD1 (6 bases). V was trimmed by 6 bases and J by 2 bases, leaving 19 bases between them. The CDR3 runs 17 residues. Germline CDR1 SNHLY, CDR2 FYNNEI. This CDR3 is CASSDPGQPVTNEKLFF. DNA of the CDR3: TGTGCCAGCAGCGATCCGGGACAACCCGTGACTAATGAAAAACTGTTTTTT.

The chain is built from TRBV5-4 and TRBJ2-7; D perhaps matches TRBD1 (6 bases). This CDR3 is 13 amino acids long. In germline, CDR1 is SGHNT, CDR2 YYREEE (reference sequence). Between the trimmed V and J ends, which lost 4 bases and 3 bases, there was a span of 11 bases. CDR3 DNA: TGTGCCAGCAGCGCTGTAGGGGGCTACGAGCAGTACTTC. Protein sequence: CASSAVGGYEQYF. The full variable domain, rest sourced from reference TRBV5-4 and TRBJ2-7, is ETGVTQSPTHLIKTRGQQVTLRCSSQSGHNTVSWYQQALGQGPQFIFQYYREEENGRGNFPPRFSGLQFPNYSSELNVNALELDDSALYLCASSAVGGYEQYFGPGTRLTVT.

The rearrangement uses TRBV29-1 and TRBJ1-2; a weak D match, TRBD1 (6 bases). This CDR3 is 12 amino acids long. Germline V CDR1 and CDR2: SQVTM, ANQGSEA. Trimming pared 5 bases from V and 8 bases from J, leaving 15 bases between. CDR3 region: CSVPRGGYGYTF. CDR3 sequence (DNA): TGCAGCGTTCCACGGGGGGGCTACGGCTACACCTTC.

The chain carries TRBV6-1 and TRBJ2-7; D uncertain. Trimming shortened V by 3 bases and J by 6 bases, and 12 bases separated the two germline ends. This CDR3 is built from 13 residues. CDR1 is MNHNS, CDR2 SASEGT, per germline. In nucleotides, the CDR3 is TGTGCCAGCAGTGATGGTCCCGGTTTCGAGCAGTACTTC. This encodes CASSDGPGFEQYF.

For the CDR3, the DNA is TGTGCCAGTAGTATGGGAGGTTGGGGCAATGAGCAGTTCTTC. It specifies CASSMGGWGNEQFF. The rearrangement links TRBV19 to TRBJ2-1, with D possibly being TRBD2 (6 bases). With 3 bases removed from V and 6 bases from J, the gap between germline ends came to 12 bases. Germline-derived CDR1 and CDR2 are LNHDA and SQIVND (reference sequence). The CDR3 spans 14 residues.

In nucleotides, the CDR3 is TGTGCCTGGATCCGGGACAGCCCATACGAGCAGTACTTC. It specifies CAWIRDSPYEQYF. The rearrangement links TRBV30 to TRBJ2-7, with 7 bases that match TRBD1. Germline trimming cut 4 bases from V and 4 bases from J; bases unmatched to any gene: 7. Looked up from germline, CDR1 is GTSNPN and CDR2 is SVGIG (reference sequence). The CDR3 extends over 13 amino acids.

The chain is built from TRBV27 and TRBJ1-5, with a tentative D call TRBD1 (6 bases). Deletions cut 2 bases from V and 7 bases from J, with 12 bases between. The germline V gene has CDR1 MNHEY and CDR2 SMNVEV (reference sequence). CDR3 length: 14 amino acids. The CDR3 region is CASSLGRGHQPQHF. DNA of the CDR3: TGTGCCAGCAGTTTAGGCAGGGGACACCAGCCCCAGCATTTT.

The rearrangement joins TRBV5-6 to TRBJ2-3; D might be TRBD2 (6 bases). The CDR3 has 15 amino acids. Deletions cut 0 bases from V and 4 bases from J, with 12 bases between. Germline-derived CDR1 and CDR2 are SGHDT and YYEEEE. CDR3 sequence: CASSLGGGGADTQYF. CDR3 nucleotides: TGTGCCAGCAGCTTGGGTGGGGGAGGAGCAGATACGCAGTATTTT. Full variable domain (outside the CDR3, taken from reference TRBV5-6 and TRBJ2-3): DAGVTQSPTHLIKTRGQQVTLRCSPKSGHDTVSWYQQALGQGPQFIFQYYEEEERQRGNFPDRFSGHQFPNYSSELNVNALLLGDSALYLCASSLGGGGADTQYFGPGTRLTVL.

J is TRBJ2-5 and V is TRBV13; 7 nucleotides align to TRBD2. This CDR3 region has 14 residues. V lost 1 base, J lost 5 bases, and 4 bases stayed unmatched. Germline V CDR1 and CDR2: PRHDT, FYEKMQ (reference sequence). The CDR3 bases are TGTGCCAGCAGCTTAGTGATGGGGGGGGAGACCCAGTACTTC. Translating it yields CASSLVMGGETQYF. Looking up the rest from reference TRBV13 and TRBJ2-5 gives the full variable domain: AAGVIQSPRHLIKEKRETATLKCYPIPRHDTVYWYQQGPGQDPQFLISFYEKMQSDKGSIPDRFSAQQFSDYHSELNMSSLELGDSALYFCASSLVMGGETQYFGPGTRLLVL.

This rearrangement joins TRBV5-1 to TRBJ2-3, with D possibly matching TRBD2 (6 bases). Deletions cut 4 bases from V and 1 base from J, with 13 bases between. CDR3 length equals 15 residues. In germline, CDR1 is SGHRS, CDR2 YFSETQ. CDR3 region: CASSRRGAGTDTQYF. In DNA, the CDR3 is TGCGCCAGCAGCCGGAGGGGTGCGGGCACAGATACGCAGTATTTT.

The chain combines TRBV21-1 with TRBJ1-1. TRBV21-1 is designated a pseudogene. The CDR3 covers 18 residues. Here the CDR3 reads CASSKREQGGFMNTEAFF. CDR3 nucleotide sequence: TGTGCCAGCAGCAAGAGGGAGCAGGGAGGGTTCATGAACACTGAAGCTTTCTTT.

The chain is built from TRBV7-9 and TRBJ2-5; D is uncertain. Germline-derived CDR1 and CDR2 are SEHNR and FQNEAQ (reference sequence). The CDR3 has 14 amino acids. The V end lost 1 base, the J end lost 4 bases, and 10 bases lay between the germline ends. The CDR3 coding sequence is TGTGCCAGCAGCTTAGTAACGGTCCCAGAGACCCAGTACTTC. Its translation: CASSLVTVPETQYF.

This chain joins TRBV28 and TRBJ2-2; perhaps TRBD1 as D (6 bases). CDR1 is MDHEN, CDR2 SYDVKM, per germline. The V end lost 2 bases, the J end lost 5 bases, and 9 bases lay between the germline ends. The CDR3 is 14 residues long. The CDR3 coding sequence is TGTGCCAGCAGTTTACAGGGGTGGACCGGGGAGCTGTTTTTT. It is translated as CASSLQGWTGELFF. The full variable domain, with the rest looked up from reference TRBV28 and TRBJ2-2, is DVKVTQSSRYLVKRTGEKVFLECVQDMDHENMFWYRQDPGLGLRLIYFSYDVKMKEKGDIPEGYSVSREKKERFSLILESASTNQTSMYLCASSLQGWTGELFFGEGSRLTVL.